Listed here is a single TCR beta chain. This receptor's antigen is unknown. It has no much larger one-base neighbor in the sample; base qualities were not kept. This sample stems from a study of shared clonotypes between healthy human individuals (dated by TCRdb to 2020 to 2022). Turning to the overall study: A couple of women and a few men aged 18 to 49 years were included in the cohort. For each donor, three plates each were used for CD4 naive and CD4 memory, two plates were used for CD8 naive, and one plate was used for CD8 memory. Different laboratories and diverse techniques were used to prepare libraries and sequence TCR repertoires, to increase sequencing depth and limit assay-specific biases. To estimate repertoire size and how much clonotypes are shared between individuals, the study performed deep sequencing of blood TCR repertoires from about 5 healthy adults. Leukapheresis yielded between about 0.8 and 9.5 billion PBMCs per donor. Summary of the overall study and its limitations: Higher generation probabilities were observed for clonotypes shared by all four sorted-subset donors than for non-shared clonotypes. Estimated clonotype richness was generally larger for naive than for memory subsets. Incomplete sequencing was indicated by rarefaction of sorted-subset datasets, despite the large sequencing depth. Sampling was restricted to blood, and TCR repertoires in tissue are likely to differ from TCR repertoires in blood. Pairwise subsampling led to the expectation that sequencing depth would affect the degree of clonotype sharing among donors. Across several donors, roughly 5.4% of naive CD4, approximately 4% of naive CD8, 2% to 2.5% of memory CD4, and about 0.44% of memory CD8 clonotypes were shared. Because the study included a small number of donors, the genetic and exposure-history diversity represented was limited.

From the germline V gene (reference sequence), CDR1 is GTSNPN and CDR2 is SVGIG. Ends trimmed: V by 4 bases, J by 1 base; bases unmatched to a gene: 13. Inclusive of the bounding cysteine and phenylalanine, the CDR3 is 17 residues long. Only CDR3 DNA is held: 51 bases, read in frame from base 1. Using the deep immunoSEQ assay, TCR CDR3 regions were amplified from genomic DNA by multiplex PCR. Extracted genomic DNA from each cell subset was distributed evenly across all wells of several immunoSEQ 96-well plates, and each plate was treated as a replicate. For sorted subsets, roughly 200 ng of genomic DNA, equivalent to some 30,000 T cell genomes, went into each replicate PCR. Purified libraries were measured with a Qubit 3.0 fluorometer, size-checked on a Bioanalyzer 2100, and measured again with the KAPA Library Quantification kit. Each immunoSEQ 96-well plate was sequenced on its own single-read 150-cycle Illumina NextSeq 550 flow cell. In the source study's methods: Because the immunoSEQ output included only junctional sequences and no quality scores, the filtering could not be the same as the filtering used for full-length reads. Sequences were annotated with PyIR, a Python wrapper for IgBLAST v1.9, using IMGT germline references to assign V/J genes and CDR3. Reads with weak V/J assignments (E-value above 1e-6), missing CDR3, stop codons, out-of-frame junctions, or ambiguous translated residues were removed. V3J clonotypes were defined as sequences sharing the same inferred V gene, J gene, and CDR3 amino acid sequence. Percentage overlap between repertoires was calculated by dividing the number of shared unique clonotypes by the size of the smaller repertoire. Repertoire richness was assessed with RTK rarefaction, the Chao1 estimator, and Recon v2.1 estimates of unobserved clonotypes. Generation probabilities were computed with OLGA for all TCRbeta clonotypes obtained by the gDNA method from a handful of donors. TCRdb's version of the immuneACCESS table is confined to in-frame rearrangements and falls short of the full clone set. An unresolved V gene accounts for under half of the shortfall where checked; the remainder is of unknown origin. Clonal size and the V and J genes are those of that table, whereas D and trimming came from the DNA. This sample lists roughly 410,000 clones; just over 95% were detected once. The ten largest clones take up 0.32% of the sample.

The donors were healthy, HIV-negative adults with no recently reported acute infections or vaccinations. Only Caucasian adults living in Nashville, Tennessee, USA were represented among the donors. CD8 memory samples consisted of magnetically selected CD45RO+ cells combined with CCR7-negative CD45RA+ effector memory (TemRA) cells. Blood was collected by leukapheresis, and PBMCs were isolated by Ficoll-Histopaque density gradient centrifugation and then cryopreserved in liquid nitrogen vapor phase. Analytical flow cytometry was used to check the purity and quantity of every magnetically sorted T cell population. Each sorted fraction had its genomic DNA isolated and then quantified by UV absorbance on a Nanodrop 2000c.

Sequences were obtained from memory CD8+ T cells sorted from blood. The cell subset or site label, read with the paper, signifies: CD45RO+ cells pooled with CCR7-negative TemRA cells. This TCR derives from a man aged 25-45 years in good health. The sequence links TRBV30 to TRBJ1-1, and 9 junctional nucleotides match TRBD1. CDR3 protein: CAWIVKWDRVGNTEAFF. The DNA reads TGTGCCTGGATCGTCAAATGGGACAGGGTAGGGAACACTGAAGCTTTCTTT.